The 18 T cell receptor beta chains in this list originate from one sample, sequenced in a study of T cell responses to AZD1222 COVID-19 vaccine. Clones were sequenced by immunoSEQ multiplex PCR, and TCRdb holds only the in-frame ones, with some missing. Of fewer than 70,000 clones listed, over 70% were seen once; the top ten hold about 14%. Sequenced here: peripheral blood, sampled 28 days after the second AZD1222 dose. The receptors derive from an adult who received the AZD1222 COVID-19 vaccine.

J is TRBJ1-2 and V is TRBV6-4; no reliable D call. CDR3 length: 14 residues. CDR1 is MRHNA, CDR2 SNTAGT, per germline. Trimming left V 0 bases short and J 4 bases short, with 9 bases between. The CDR3 DNA follows: TGTGCCAGCAGTGACTCATCGGGGATCTATGGCTACACCTTC. Protein: CASSDSSGIYGYTF.

This chain links TRBV3-1 (or the pseudogene TRBV3-2) with TRBJ1-4, with D unclear. CDR1 is LGHDT and CDR2 is YNNKEL in the germline V gene (reference sequence). The length of the CDR3 is 12 residues. Trimming shortened V by 4 bases and J by 7 bases, and 7 bases separated the two germline ends. The CDR3 coding sequence is TGTGCCAGCAGCCCCAGGAGTGAAAAACTGTTTTTT. Its protein is CASSPRSEKLFF.

The V and J genes are TRBV2 and TRBJ2-7; D remains ambiguous. Per the germline V gene, CDR1 is SNHLY and CDR2 is FYNNEI. This CDR3 has 14 residues. Trimming stripped 7 bases from V and 2 bases from J, with 15 bases between. For the CDR3, the DNA is TGTGCCAGCACCGCTTATGTGACCACCTACGAGCAGTACTTC. It codes for CASTAYVTTYEQYF.

The gene calls are TRBV9 and TRBJ2-1, with D unclear. This CDR3 has 15 residues. Trimming cost V 0 bases and J 13 bases, with 20 bases left between them. Germline values: CDR1 SGDLS, CDR2 YYNGEE. The DNA for the CDR3 is TGTGCCAGCAGCGTAGCTAGTCTCAGTATTCCTACTCAGTTCTTC. Translation: CASSVASLSIPTQFF. Filled out from reference TRBV9 and TRBJ2-1, the complete variable domain reads DSGVTQTPKHLITATGQRVTLRCSPRSGDLSVYWYQQSLDQGLQFLIQYYNGEERAKGNILERFSAQQFPDLHSELNLSSLELGDSALYFCASSVASLSIPTQFFGPGTRLTVL.

The chain carries TRBV28 and TRBJ2-3; 8 bases align to TRBD2. The V and J ends lost 8 bases and 1 base, in that order; junction bases with no gene match: 11. This CDR3 has 16 residues. Germline values: CDR1 MDHEN, CDR2 SYDVKM. The CDR3 is CASSKSRGGRTDTQYF. The CDR3 nucleotides read TGTGCCAGCTCGAAATCCCGGGGGGGCCGCACAGATACGCAGTATTTT. Full variable domain (rest looked up from reference TRBV28 and TRBJ2-3): DVKVTQSSRYLVKRTGEKVFLECVQDMDHENMFWYRQDPGLGLRLIYFSYDVKMKEKGDIPEGYSVSREKKERFSLILESASTNQTSMYLCASSKSRGGRTDTQYFGPGTRLTVL.

This chain uses TRBV5-8 with TRBJ2-7; D is perhaps TRBD1 or TRBD2 (5 bases each). This CDR3 has 15 amino acids. The germline gives CDR1 SGHTS, CDR2 YDEGEE. V was pared by 4 bases and J by 0 bases, with 14 bases between. CDR3 sequence (DNA): TGTGCCAGCAGCGCCCAGGGAGCCTACTCCTACGAGCAGTACTTC. Translation: CASSAQGAYSYEQYF.

J is TRBJ1-1 and V is TRBV2; D unclear. Germline V gives CDR1 SNHLY, CDR2 FYNNEI. The CDR3 is 12 residues long. The ends were cut back, 6 bases at V and 1 base at J, with 6 bases in the middle. CDR3 sequence reads: CASREKNTEAFF. In DNA, the CDR3 is TGTGCCAGCAGGGAGAAGAACACTGAAGCTTTCTTT.

Judged by abundance, this clone is medium-sized (0.01 to 0.1%). The chain carries TRBV29-1 and TRBJ1-2; unclear D gene. The germline V and J ends were trimmed by 1 base and 4 bases, with 7 bases remaining between them. The CDR3 runs to 12 residues. Germline values: CDR1 SQVTM, CDR2 ANQGSEA. CDR3: CSVEGDSYGYTF. CDR3 coding DNA: TGCAGCGTTGAAGGGGATAGCTATGGCTACACCTTC.

The chain combines TRBV5-6 with TRBJ1-4; tentatively, D is TRBD1 (5 bases). This CDR3 contains 13 residues. CDR1 is SGHDT, CDR2 YYEEEE, per germline. V gave up 2 bases and J gave up 8 bases, with 10 bases separating them. CDR3 protein: CASSFGTEEKLFF. CDR3 coding DNA: TGTGCCAGCAGCTTTGGGACTGAAGAAAAACTGTTTTTT.

The rearrangement links TRBV6-1 to TRBJ1-3, with a possible D match to TRBD1 (6 bases). The CDR3 is 16 residues long. Trimming left V 3 bases short and J 3 bases short, with 15 bases between. Germline assignment: CDR1 MNHNS and CDR2 SASEGT. CDR3 loop: CASSDTGFRLGNTIYF. In DNA, the CDR3 is TGTGCCAGCAGTGACACAGGGTTCCGCCTTGGAAACACCATATATTTT.

Details on this clone: A junction boundary mismatches the germline segment, possibly from a read error. The chain combines TRBV10-3 with TRBJ2-1; 9 bases align to TRBD1. CDR1 and CDR2 (germline): ENHRY, SYGVKD. The length of the CDR3 is 17 residues. CDR3 bases: TGTGCCATCAGTGAGTCGATTGGGACAGGGTCCTCCAATGAGCAGTTCTTC. Translated, it gives CAISESIGTGSSNEQFF.

V is TRBV25-1 and J is TRBJ1-1; D gene ambiguous. From germline, CDR1 is MGHDK and CDR2 SYGVNS. Trimming cost V 0 bases and J 1 base, with 3 bases left between them. The CDR3 covers 13 residues. The CDR3 loop is CASSEYRNTEAFF. DNA of the CDR3: TGTGCCAGCAGTGAATACAGGAACACTGAAGCTTTCTTT.

The chain recombines TRBV5-4 with TRBJ2-5, with 11 bases fitting TRBD1. V trimming: 4 bases; J trimming: 5 bases; junction bases outside the gene matches: 7. Germline lookup yields CDR1 SGHNT and CDR2 YYREEE (reference sequence). The CDR3 length is 15 residues. The CDR3 region is CASSDGQGARETQYF. The CDR3 region has the DNA TGTGCCAGCAGCGACGGACAGGGGGCGCGGGAGACCCAGTACTTC.

The V gene is TRBV28, the J gene TRBJ1-5; no definite D call. The CDR3 is made up of 13 amino acids. Between the trimmed V and J ends, which lost 1 base and 2 bases, there was a span of 3 bases. The V gene's germline CDR1 is MDHEN and CDR2 SYDVKM. CDR3: CASSLLGNQPQHF. The CDR3 DNA is TGTGCCAGCAGTTTATTGGGCAATCAGCCCCAGCATTTT. Full variable domain (missing parts from reference TRBV28 and TRBJ1-5): DVKVTQSSRYLVKRTGEKVFLECVQDMDHENMFWYRQDPGLGLRLIYFSYDVKMKEKGDIPEGYSVSREKKERFSLILESASTNQTSMYLCASSLLGNQPQHFGDGTRLSIL.

This clone has a handful of counts. This chain links TRBV10-1 with TRBJ1-6; a possible D gene is TRBD1 (5 bases). CDR1 is WNHNN, CDR2 SYGVQD, per germline (reference sequence). This CDR3 has 14 amino acids. Trimming removed 2 bases from V and 8 bases from J, with 10 bases in between. The CDR3 bases are TGCGCCAGCAGTGAGGGGACCCGGGATTCACCCCTCCACTTT. This gives the protein CASSEGTRDSPLHF.

The CDR3 DNA reads TGTGCCAGCAGTGGGACAGGGGGCAATCAGCCCCAGCATTTT. Its translation is CASSGTGGNQPQHF. This chain uses TRBV7-2 with TRBJ1-5; 10 nucleotides align to TRBD1. V was clipped by 6 bases and J by 2 bases; unmatched bases: 1. This CDR3 comprises 14 residues. Germline V gene lookup returns CDR1 SGHTA and CDR2 FQGNSA. The whole variable domain, filled in from reference TRBV7-2 and TRBJ1-5, reads GAGVSQSPSNKVTEKGKDVELRCDPISGHTALYWYRQSLGQGLEFLIYFQGNSAPDKSGLPSDRFSAERTGGSVSTLTIQRTQQEDSAVYLCASSGTGGNQPQHFGDGTRLSIL.

This rearrangement joins TRBV3-1 (or the pseudogene TRBV3-2) to TRBJ1-4; unclear D gene. Trimming left V 6 bases short and J 10 bases short, with 3 bases between. The germline gives CDR1 LGHDT, CDR2 YNNKEL (reference sequence). The CDR3 extends over 9 amino acids. The CDR3 is CASRGKLFF. The CDR3 nucleotides read TGTGCCAGCAGGGGAAAACTGTTTTTT.

This chain uses TRBV7-8 with TRBJ2-7; 7 positions match TRBD1. This CDR3 is built from 16 residues. Germline V gene data show CDR1 as SGHVS and CDR2 as FQNEAQ. V lost 5 bases, J lost 5 bases, and 15 bases stayed unmatched. CDR3 bases: TGTGCCAGCAGCGATAGAGACACAAAGGGGGCCGACGAGCAGTACTTC. This codes for CASSDRDTKGADEQYF.